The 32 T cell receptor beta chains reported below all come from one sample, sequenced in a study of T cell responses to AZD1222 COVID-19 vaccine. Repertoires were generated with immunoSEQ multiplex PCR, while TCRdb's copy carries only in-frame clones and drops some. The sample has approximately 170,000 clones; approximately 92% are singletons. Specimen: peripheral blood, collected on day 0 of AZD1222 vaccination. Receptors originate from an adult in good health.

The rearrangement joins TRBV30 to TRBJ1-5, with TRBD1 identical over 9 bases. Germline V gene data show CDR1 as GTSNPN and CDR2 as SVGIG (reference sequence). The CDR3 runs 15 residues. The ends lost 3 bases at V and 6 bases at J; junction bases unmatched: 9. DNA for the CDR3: TGTGCCTGGAGCGCCGGGACAGGGCTTTTTCAGCCCCAGCATTTT. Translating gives CAWSAGTGLFQPQHF. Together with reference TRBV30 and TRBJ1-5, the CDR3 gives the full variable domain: SQTIHQWPATLVQPVGSPLSLECTVEGTSNPNLYWYRQAAGRGLQLLFYSVGIGQISSEVPQNLSASRPQDRQFILSSKKLLLSDSGFYLCAWSAGTGLFQPQHFGDGTRLSIL.

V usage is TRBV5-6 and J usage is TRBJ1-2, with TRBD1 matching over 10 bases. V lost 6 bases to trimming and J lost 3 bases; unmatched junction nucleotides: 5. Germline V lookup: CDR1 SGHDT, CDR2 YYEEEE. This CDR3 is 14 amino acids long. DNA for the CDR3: TGTGCCAGCACCGAGACAGGGGGCTACTATGGCTACACCTTC. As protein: CASTETGGYYGYTF.

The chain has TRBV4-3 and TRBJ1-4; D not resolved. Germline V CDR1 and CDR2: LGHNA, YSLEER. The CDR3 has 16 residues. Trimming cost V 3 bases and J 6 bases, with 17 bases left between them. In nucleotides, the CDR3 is TGCGCCAGCAGCCAGAGGGCTCTAAGAGGAGATGAAAAACTGTTTTTT. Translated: CASSQRALRGDEKLFF.

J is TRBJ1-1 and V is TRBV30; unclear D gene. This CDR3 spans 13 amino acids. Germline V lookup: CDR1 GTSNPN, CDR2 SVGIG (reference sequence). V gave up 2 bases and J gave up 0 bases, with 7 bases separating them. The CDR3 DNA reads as TGTGCCTGGAGTTACGGGATGAACACTGAAGCTTTCTTT. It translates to CAWSYGMNTEAFF.

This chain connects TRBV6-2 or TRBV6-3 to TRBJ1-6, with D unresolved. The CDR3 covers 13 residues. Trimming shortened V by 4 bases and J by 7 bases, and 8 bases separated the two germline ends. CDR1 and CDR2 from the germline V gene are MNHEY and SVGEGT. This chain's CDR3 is CASSLVRNSPLHF. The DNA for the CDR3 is TGTGCCAGCAGTTTGGTGCGGAATTCACCCCTCCACTTT.

The DNA for the CDR3 is TGTGCCAGCAACTTCCAGGGGGACTATGGCTACACCTTC. This gives the protein CASNFQGDYGYTF. The chain recombines TRBV7-9 with TRBJ1-2, with 7 bases identical to TRBD1. The CDR3 loop spans 13 amino acids. CDR1 SEHNR and CDR2 FQNEAQ come from the germline V gene (reference sequence). The trim removed 7 bases at V and 3 bases at J, leaving 5 bases unmatched.

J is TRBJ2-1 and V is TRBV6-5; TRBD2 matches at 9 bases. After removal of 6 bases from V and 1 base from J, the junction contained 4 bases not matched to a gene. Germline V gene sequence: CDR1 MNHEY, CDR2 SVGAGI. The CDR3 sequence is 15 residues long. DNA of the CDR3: TGTGCCAGCAGGAAAGCGGGAGGTTCCTACAATGAGCAGTTCTTC. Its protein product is CASRKAGGSYNEQFF.

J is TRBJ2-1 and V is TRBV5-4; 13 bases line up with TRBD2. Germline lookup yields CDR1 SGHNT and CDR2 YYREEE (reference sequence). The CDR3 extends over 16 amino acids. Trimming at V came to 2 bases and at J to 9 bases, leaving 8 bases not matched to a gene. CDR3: CASSFPGLAGRGEQFF. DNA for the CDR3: TGTGCCAGCAGCTTTCCGGGACTAGCGGGGCGAGGTGAGCAGTTCTTC.

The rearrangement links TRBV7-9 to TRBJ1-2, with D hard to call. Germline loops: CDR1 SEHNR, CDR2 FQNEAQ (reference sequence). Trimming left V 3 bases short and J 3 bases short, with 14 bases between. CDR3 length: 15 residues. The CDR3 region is CASSFQAVADYGYTF. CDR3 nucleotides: TGTGCCAGCAGCTTCCAGGCAGTGGCGGACTATGGCTACACCTTC.

In DNA form, the CDR3 reads TGTGCCAGCAGCCTAAGACAGTCCTACGAGCAGTACTTC. Its translation is CASSLRQSYEQYF. The chain recombines TRBV11-2 with TRBJ2-7, with D maybe TRBD1 (5 bases). The CDR3 covers 13 residues. The V gene's germline CDR1 is SGHAT and CDR2 FQNNGV. V was clipped by 5 bases and J by 1 base, with 9 bases between them.

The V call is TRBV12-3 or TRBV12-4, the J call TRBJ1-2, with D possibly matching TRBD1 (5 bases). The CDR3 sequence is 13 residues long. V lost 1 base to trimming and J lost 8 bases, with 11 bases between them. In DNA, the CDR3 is TGTGCCAGCAGTTTAGTTCAGGGCCGAGGCTACACCTTC. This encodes CASSLVQGRGYTF.

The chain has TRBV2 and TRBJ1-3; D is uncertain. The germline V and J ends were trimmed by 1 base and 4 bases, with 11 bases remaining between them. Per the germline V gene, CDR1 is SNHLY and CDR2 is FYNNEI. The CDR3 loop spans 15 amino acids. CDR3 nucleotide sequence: TGTGCCAGCAGTGAAGGAACAGCGTGGGGAAACACCATATATTTT. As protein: CASSEGTAWGNTIYF.

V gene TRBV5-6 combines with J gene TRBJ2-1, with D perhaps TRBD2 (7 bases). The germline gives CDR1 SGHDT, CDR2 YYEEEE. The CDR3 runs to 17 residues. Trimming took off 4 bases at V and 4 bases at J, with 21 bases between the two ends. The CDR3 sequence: CASSPPMGGARYNEQFF. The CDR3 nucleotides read TGTGCCAGCAGCCCCCCCATGGGGGGGGCGCGGTACAATGAGCAGTTCTTC.

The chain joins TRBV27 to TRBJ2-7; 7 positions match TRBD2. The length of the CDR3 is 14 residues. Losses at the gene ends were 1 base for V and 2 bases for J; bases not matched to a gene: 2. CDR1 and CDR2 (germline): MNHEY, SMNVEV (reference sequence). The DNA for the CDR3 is TGTGCCAGCAGTTTATGGGGGGGGGCCTACGAGCAGTACTTC. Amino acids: CASSLWGGAYEQYF.

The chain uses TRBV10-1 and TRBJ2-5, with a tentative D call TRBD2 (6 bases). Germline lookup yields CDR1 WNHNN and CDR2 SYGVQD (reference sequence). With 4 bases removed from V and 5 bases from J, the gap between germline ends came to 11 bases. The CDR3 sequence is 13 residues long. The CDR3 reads CASSADSGETQYF. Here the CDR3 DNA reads TGCGCCAGCAGTGCCGACAGCGGGGAGACCCAGTACTTC.

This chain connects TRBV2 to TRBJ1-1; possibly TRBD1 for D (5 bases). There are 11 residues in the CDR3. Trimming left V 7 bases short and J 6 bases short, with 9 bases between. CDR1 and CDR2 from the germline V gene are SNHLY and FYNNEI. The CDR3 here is CASTRGPEAFF. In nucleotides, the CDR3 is TGTGCCAGCACAAGGGGACCTGAAGCTTTCTTT.

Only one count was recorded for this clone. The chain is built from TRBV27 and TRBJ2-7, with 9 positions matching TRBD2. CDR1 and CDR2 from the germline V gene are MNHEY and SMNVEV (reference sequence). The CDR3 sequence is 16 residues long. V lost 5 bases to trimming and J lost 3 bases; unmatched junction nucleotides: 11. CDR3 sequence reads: CASSARSGRWNYEQYF. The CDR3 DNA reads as TGTGCCAGCAGTGCTCGAAGCGGGAGGTGGAACTACGAGCAGTACTTC.

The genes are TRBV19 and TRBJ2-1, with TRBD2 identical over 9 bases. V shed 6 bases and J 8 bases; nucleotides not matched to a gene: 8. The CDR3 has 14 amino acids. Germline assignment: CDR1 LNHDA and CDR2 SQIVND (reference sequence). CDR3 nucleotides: TGTGCCAGTAGCAGACTAGCGGAAGGCTATGAGCAGTTCTTC. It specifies CASSRLAEGYEQFF. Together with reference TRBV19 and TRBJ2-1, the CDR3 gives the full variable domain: DGGITQSPKYLFRKEGQNVTLSCEQNLNHDAMYWYRQDPGQGLRLIYYSQIVNDFQKGDIAEGYSVSREKKESFPLTVTSAQKNPTAFYLCASSRLAEGYEQFFGPGTRLTVL.

The CDR3 coding sequence is TGTGCCAGCAGAACTGGGTACTCTGGAAACACCATATATTTT. Its translation is CASRTGYSGNTIYF. This rearrangement joins TRBV28 to TRBJ1-3, with unresolved D. Trimming removed 6 bases from V and 0 bases from J, with 9 bases in between. The CDR3 length is 14 residues. Germline loops: CDR1 MDHEN, CDR2 SYDVKM.

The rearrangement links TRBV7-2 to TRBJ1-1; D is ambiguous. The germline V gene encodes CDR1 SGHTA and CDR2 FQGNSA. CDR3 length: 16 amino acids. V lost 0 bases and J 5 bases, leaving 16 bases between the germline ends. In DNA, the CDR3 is TGTGCCAGCAGCTTAGCGCCTGTTCCCGTCATTACTGAAGCTTTCTTT. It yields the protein CASSLAPVPVITEAFF.

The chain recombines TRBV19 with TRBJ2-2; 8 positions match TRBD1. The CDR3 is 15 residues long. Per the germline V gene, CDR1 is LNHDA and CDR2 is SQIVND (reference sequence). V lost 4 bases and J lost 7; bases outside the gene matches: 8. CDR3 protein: CASSKGTGRGGELFF. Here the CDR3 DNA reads TGTGCCAGTAGTAAGGGGACAGGCAGAGGCGGGGAGCTGTTTTTT.

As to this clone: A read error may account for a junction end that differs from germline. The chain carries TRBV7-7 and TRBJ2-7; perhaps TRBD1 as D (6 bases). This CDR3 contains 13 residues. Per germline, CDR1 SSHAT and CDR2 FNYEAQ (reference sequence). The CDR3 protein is CASSSTTGSEQYF. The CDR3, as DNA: TGTGCTAGCAGCTCCACGACAGGAAGCGAGCAGTACTTC.

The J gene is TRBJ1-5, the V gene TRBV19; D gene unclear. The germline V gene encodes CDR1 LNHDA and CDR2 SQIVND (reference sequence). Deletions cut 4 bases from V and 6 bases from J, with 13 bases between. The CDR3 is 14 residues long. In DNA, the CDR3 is TGTGCCAGTAGTACAAGGACCGGGAGTCAGCCCCAGCATTTT. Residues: CASSTRTGSQPQHF.

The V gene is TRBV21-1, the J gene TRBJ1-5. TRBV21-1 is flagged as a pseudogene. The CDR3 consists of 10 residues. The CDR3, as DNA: TGTGCCAGCACGGGCCAGCCCCAGCATTTT. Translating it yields CASTGQPQHF.

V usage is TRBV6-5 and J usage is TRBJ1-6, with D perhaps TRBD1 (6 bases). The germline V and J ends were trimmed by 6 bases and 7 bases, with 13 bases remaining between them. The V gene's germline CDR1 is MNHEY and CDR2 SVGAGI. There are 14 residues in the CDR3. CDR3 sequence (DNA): TGTGCCAGCAGCGGGGGCGCCGGGAATTCACCCCTCCACTTT. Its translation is CASSGGAGNSPLHF.

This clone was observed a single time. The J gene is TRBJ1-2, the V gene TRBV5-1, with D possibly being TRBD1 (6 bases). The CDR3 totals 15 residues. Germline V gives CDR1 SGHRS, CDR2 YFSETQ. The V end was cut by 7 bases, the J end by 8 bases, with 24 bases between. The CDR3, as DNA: TGCGCCAGCGGACATTGGGGTAGACAGGACGGGGGCTACACCTTC. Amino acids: CASGHWGRQDGGYTF. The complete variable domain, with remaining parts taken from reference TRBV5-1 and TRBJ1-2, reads KAGVTQTPRYLIKTRGQQVTLSCSPISGHRSVSWYQQTPGQGLQFLFEYFSETQRNKGNFPGRFSGRQFSNSRSEMNVSTLELGDSALYLCASGHWGRQDGGYTFGSGTRLTVV.

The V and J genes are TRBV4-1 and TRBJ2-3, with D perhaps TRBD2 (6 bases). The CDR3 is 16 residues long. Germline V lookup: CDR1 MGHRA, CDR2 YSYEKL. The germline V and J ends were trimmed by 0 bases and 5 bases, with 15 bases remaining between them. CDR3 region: CASSQDSGRGVDTQYF. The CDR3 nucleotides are TGCGCCAGCAGCCAAGATAGTGGGCGGGGCGTAGATACGCAGTATTTT.

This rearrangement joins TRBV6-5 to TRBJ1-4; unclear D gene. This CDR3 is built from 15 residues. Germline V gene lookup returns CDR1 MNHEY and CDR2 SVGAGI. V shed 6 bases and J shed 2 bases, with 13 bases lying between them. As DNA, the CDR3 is TGTGCCAGCAGGACAACTAGGGCGACTAATGAAAAACTGTTTTTT. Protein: CASRTTRATNEKLFF.

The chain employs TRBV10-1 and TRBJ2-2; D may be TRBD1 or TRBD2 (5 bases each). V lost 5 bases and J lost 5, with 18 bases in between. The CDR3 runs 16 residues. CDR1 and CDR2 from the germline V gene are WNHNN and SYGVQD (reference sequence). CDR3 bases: TGCGCCAGCAGTCTCAGTCCCGGGACGGGGACCGGGGAGCTGTTTTTT. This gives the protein CASSLSPGTGTGELFF.

CDR3 in DNA: TGCGCCAGCAGCCAAGAATCGATACAGGGCCTGAACACTGAAGCTTTCTTT. Translated, it gives CASSQESIQGLNTEAFF. The chain is built from TRBV4-1 and TRBJ1-1, with a weak D call TRBD1 (6 bases). Trimming took 0 bases from V and 0 from J, leaving 14 bases between them. Germline V lookup: CDR1 MGHRA, CDR2 YSYEKL. This CDR3 contains 17 residues.

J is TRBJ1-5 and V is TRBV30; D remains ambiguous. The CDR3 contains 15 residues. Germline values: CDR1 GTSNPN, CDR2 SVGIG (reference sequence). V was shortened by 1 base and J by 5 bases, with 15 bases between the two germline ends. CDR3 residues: CAWSANNLRDQPQHF. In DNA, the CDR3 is TGTGCCTGGAGTGCTAACAATCTTCGTGATCAGCCCCAGCATTTT.

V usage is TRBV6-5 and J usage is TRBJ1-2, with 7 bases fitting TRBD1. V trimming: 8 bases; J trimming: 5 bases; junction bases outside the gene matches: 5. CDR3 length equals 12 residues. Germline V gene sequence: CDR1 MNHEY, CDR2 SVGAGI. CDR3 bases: TGTGCCAGCGACTTGGGACAGTATGGCTACACCTTC. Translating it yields CASDLGQYGYTF.